This TCR beta chain comes out of a study of blood T cell repertoires in COVID-19. V gave up 3 bases and J gave up 7 bases; unmatched junction bases: 15. Germline V gene sequence: CDR1 SGHAT, CDR2 FQNNGV. The CDR3 has 17 amino acids. Data came from immunoSEQ multiplex PCR; TCRdb stores just in-frame clones and leaves some out. The sample has 95,000 to 100,000 clones, around 87% seen once. The TCR sequence derives from a woman aged 30 to 39 with acute or convalescent COVID-19. Sequenced: peripheral blood. V is TRBV11-2 and J is TRBJ1-5; 7 bases are shared with TRBD1. The CDR3 DNA follows: TGTGCCAGCAGCTTGACCCCCGGGACAGTTGTAAGGCAGCCCCAGCATTTT. It specifies CASSLTPGTVVRQPQHF.